This T cell receptor beta chain was sequenced in a study of CXCR3 chemokines and chemotherapy response in bladder cancer. TCRdb redid the calling of the PCR reads with MiXCR, one entry per CDR3 protein. The table has 8,600 or so distinct CDR3 sequences, 23% seen once; the top ten hold 8.8%. Sample share makes this clonotype medium-sized. Trimming pared 9 bases from V and 4 bases from J, leaving 13 bases between. The CDR3 spans 13 residues. The V gene's germline CDR1 is PRHDT and CDR2 FYEKMQ (reference sequence). Collection of the sample occurred from a patient whose treatment included neoadjuvant chemotherapy. This chain uses TRBV13 with TRBJ1-5, with D perhaps matching TRBD1 (5 bases). The sequence derives from a human donor with bladder cancer that did not respond to neoadjuvant chemotherapy. CDR3 sequence (DNA): TGTGCCAGGTCTACAGGTTTAAATCAGCCCCAGCATTTT. Protein product: CARSTGLNQPQHF.